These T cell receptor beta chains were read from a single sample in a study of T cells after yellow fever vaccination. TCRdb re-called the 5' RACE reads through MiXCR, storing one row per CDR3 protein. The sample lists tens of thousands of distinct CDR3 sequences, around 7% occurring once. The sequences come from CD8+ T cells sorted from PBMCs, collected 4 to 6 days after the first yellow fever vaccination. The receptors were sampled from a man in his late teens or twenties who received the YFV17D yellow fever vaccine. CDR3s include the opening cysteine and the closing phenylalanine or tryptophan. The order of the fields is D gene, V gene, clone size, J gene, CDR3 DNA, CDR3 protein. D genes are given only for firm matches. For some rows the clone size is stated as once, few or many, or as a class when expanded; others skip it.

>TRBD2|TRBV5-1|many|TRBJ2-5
TGCGCCAGCGCCACGACCGGGGGGGCTTTTCAGACCCAGTACTTC
CASATTGGAFQTQYF
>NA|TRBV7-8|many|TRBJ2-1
TGTGCCAGCAGCTTGTACCAGACTGGAGGGGAGCAGTTCTTC
CASSLYQTGGEQFF
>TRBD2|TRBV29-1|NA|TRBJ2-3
TGCAGCGTTGCCGGACTAGCGGGGGCATCTAGCACAGATACGCAGTATTTT
CSVAGLAGASSTDTQYF
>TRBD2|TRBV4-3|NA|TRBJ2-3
TGCGCCAGCAGCCAAGACCCTAGCGGGGCCCTAGATACGCAGTATTTT
CASSQDPSGALDTQYF
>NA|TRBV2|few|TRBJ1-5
TGTGCCAGCAGTGAAGAGGCGGGGCCCCCGCCCCAGCATTTT
CASSEEAGPPPQHF
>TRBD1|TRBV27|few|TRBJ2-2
TGTGCCAGCAGTACAACCCAGGGGGCGGGCAGGACGTTGTTTTTT
CASSTTQGAGRTLFF
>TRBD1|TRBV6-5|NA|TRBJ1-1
TGTGCCACCTTCCCGACAGGGAGGTTGACTGAAGCTTTCTTT
CATFPTGRLTEAFF
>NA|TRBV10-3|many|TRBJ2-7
TGTGCCATCAGTGACCCAGAGGAGCCCTACGAGCAGTACTTC
CAISDPEEPYEQYF
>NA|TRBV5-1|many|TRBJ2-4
TGCGCCAGCAGCTGGGGGCCGACGTATGCCAAAAACATTCAGTACTTC
CASSWGPTYAKNIQYF
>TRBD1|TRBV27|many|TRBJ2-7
TGTGCCAGCAGGGGGACAGTGTACCACGAGCAGTACTTC
CASRGTVYHEQYF
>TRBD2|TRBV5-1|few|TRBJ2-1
TGCGCCAGCAGTCCTAGCGGGGCGTACAATGAGCAGTTCTTC
CASSPSGAYNEQFF
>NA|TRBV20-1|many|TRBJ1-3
TGCAGTGCTAGGAGTGTCCCACGCCACTCTGGAAACACCATATATTTT
CSARSVPRHSGNTIYF
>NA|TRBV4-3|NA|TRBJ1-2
TGCGCCAGCAGCCAAGATCAGTGGCTTGGGGGCTACACCTTC
CASSQDQWLGGYTF
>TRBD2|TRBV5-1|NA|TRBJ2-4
TGCGCCAGCAGCTACTTTTCCGGGGGGGACAAAAACATTCAGTACTTC
CASSYFSGGDKNIQYF
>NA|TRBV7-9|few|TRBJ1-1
TGTGCCAGCAGCTCCGATGGTGAAGCTTTCTTT
CASSSDGEAFF
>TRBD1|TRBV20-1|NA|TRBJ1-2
TGCAGTGCTAGAGGCCTTGATGGGACAGGGAAAAACTATGGCTACACCTTC
CSARGLDGTGKNYGYTF
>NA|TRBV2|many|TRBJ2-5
TGTGCCAGCAGTGATTGGGGCAGCCAAGAGACCCAGTACTTC
CASSDWGSQETQYF
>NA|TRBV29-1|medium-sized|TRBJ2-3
TGCAGCGTTGAAGATGGGGGCTCGGATACGCAGTATTTT
CSVEDGGSDTQYF
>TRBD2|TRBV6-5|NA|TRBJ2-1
TGTGCCAGCAGTTACCGGGCGGGGGATTACAATGAGCAGTTCTTC
CASSYRAGDYNEQFF
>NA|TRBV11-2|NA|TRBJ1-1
TGTGCCAGCAGCTTAGACAGGGTGACCTTTTTAATGAACACTGAAGCTTTCTTT
CASSLDRVTFLMNTEAFF
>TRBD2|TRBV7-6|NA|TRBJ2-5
TGTGCCAGCAGCTTAGTCCGGGAGGGCCGCGAGACCCAGTACTTC
CASSLVREGRETQYF
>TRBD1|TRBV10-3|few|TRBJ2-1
TGTGCCATCAGTGAGTCGGGGGACAGGGGAAATGAGCAGTTCTTC
CAISESGDRGNEQFF
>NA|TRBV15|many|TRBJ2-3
TGTGCCACCAGCAGACCCTTCCGGCATAGCACAGATACGCAGTATTTT
CATSRPFRHSTDTQYF
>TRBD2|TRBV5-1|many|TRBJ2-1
TGCGCCAGCAGCCCCCGGACTAGCGGGGGGCTGGATGAGCAGTTCTTC
CASSPRTSGGLDEQFF
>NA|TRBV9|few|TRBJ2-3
TGTGCCAGCAGCCCCGATCGACGGGCTAGCACAGATACGCAGTATTTT
CASSPDRRASTDTQYF
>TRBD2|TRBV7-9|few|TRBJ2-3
TGTGCCAGCAGCTTAGACGATCTAGCGGGGCCTACGCAGTATTTT
CASSLDDLAGPTQYF
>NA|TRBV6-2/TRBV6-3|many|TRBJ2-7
TGTGCCAGCAGTTACGGATTAGGGGGCGAGCAGTACTTC
CASSYGLGGEQYF
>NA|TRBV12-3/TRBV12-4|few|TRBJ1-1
TGTGCCAGCAGTTTGGGGGGGGATGGCACTGAAGCTTTCTTT
CASSLGGDGTEAFF
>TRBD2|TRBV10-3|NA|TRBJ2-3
TGTGCCATCGGAGGACTAGCGGACACAGATACGCAGTATTTT
CAIGGLADTDTQYF
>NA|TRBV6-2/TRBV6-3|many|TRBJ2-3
TGTGCCAGCAGTCGCCAGGGTGCGGTAAGGTATGGCTTTAGCACAGATACGCAGTATTTT
CASSRQGAVRYGFSTDTQYF
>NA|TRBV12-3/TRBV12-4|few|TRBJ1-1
TGTGCCAGCAGTTTACCGGATCCAGGGATGAACACTGAAGCTTTCTTT
CASSLPDPGMNTEAFF
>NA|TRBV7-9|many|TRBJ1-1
TGTGCCAGCAGCTTAGTATCTCTTAGTCTCACTGAAGCTTTCTTT
CASSLVSLSLTEAFF
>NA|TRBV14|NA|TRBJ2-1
TGTGCCAGCAGCCAACGGGTCCCGGGATGGGCTGAGCAGTTCTTC
CASSQRVPGWAEQFF
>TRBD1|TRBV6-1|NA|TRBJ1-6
TGTGCCAGCAGCTTCGGACAGGGCTACAGCTCCTATAATTCACCCCTCCACTTT
CASSFGQGYSSYNSPLHF
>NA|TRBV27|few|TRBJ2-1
TGTGCCAGCAGTTTATCGCCGGGGGCGAGTGAGCAGTTCTTC
CASSLSPGASEQFF
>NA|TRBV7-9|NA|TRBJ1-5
TGTGCCAGCAGTCCGGATGGGCAGCCCCAGCATTTT
CASSPDGQPQHF
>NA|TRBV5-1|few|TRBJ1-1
TGCGCCAGCAGCTTGGACAGGGTCACTGAAGCTTTCTTT
CASSLDRVTEAFF
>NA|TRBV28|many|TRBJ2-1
TGTGCCAGCAAGGGCTTCGGGCCTAGCTCCTACAATGAGCAGTTCTTC
CASKGFGPSSYNEQFF
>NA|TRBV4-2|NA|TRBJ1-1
TGTGCCAGCAGCCAAACGGGACGGAAGAACACTGAAGCTTTCTTT
CASSQTGRKNTEAFF
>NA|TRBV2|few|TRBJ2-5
TGTGCCAGCAGGTTACAGGGCCAAGAGACCCAGTACTTC
CASRLQGQETQYF
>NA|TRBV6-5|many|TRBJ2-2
TGTGCCAGCAGTTACTTACACACGACCGGGGAGCTGTTTTTT
CASSYLHTTGELFF
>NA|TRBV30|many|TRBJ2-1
TGTGCCTGGAATGAGCAGTTCTTC
CAWNEQFF
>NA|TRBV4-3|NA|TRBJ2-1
TGCGCCAGCAGCCAAGCCCTAGTTTTTCGGAATGAGCAGTTCTTC
CASSQALVFRNEQFF